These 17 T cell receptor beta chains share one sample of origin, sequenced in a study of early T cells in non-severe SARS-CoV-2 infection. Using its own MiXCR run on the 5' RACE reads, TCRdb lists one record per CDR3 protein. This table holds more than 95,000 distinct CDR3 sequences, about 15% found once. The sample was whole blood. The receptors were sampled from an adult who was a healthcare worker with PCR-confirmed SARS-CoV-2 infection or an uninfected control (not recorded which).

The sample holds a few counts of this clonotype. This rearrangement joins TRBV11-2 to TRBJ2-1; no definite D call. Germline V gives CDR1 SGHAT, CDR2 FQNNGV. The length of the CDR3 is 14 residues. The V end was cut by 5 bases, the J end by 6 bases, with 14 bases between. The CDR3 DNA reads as TGTGCCAGCAGCCCCATGGCCGATTTCAATGAGCAGTTCTTC. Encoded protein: CASSPMADFNEQFF.

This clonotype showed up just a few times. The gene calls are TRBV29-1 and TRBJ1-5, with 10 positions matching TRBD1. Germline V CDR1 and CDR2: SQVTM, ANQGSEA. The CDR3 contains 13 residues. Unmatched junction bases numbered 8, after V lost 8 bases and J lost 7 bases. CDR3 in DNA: TGCAGCTCCGGGACAGGGGACGGGCAGCCCCAGCATTTT. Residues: CSSGTGDGQPQHF.

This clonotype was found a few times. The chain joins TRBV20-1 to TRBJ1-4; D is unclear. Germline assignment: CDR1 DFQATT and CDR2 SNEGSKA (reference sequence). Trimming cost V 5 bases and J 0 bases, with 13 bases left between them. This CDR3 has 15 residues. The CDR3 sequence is CSAHAGYATNEKLFF. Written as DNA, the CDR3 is TGCAGTGCTCACGCCGGGTATGCAACTAATGAAAAACTGTTTTTT.

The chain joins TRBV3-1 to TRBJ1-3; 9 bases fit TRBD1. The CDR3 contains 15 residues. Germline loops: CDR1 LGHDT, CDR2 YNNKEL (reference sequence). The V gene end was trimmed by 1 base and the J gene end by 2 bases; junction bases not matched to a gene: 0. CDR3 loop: CASSQGTGAGNTIYF. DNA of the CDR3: TGTGCCAGCAGCCAAGGGACAGGGGCTGGAAACACCATATATTTT.

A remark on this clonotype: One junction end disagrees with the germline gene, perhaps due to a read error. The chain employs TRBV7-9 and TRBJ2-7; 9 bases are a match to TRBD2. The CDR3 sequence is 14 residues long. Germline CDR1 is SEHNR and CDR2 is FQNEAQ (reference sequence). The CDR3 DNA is TGTGCCAGCAGCTCAGCGGGGGGCCCCTACGGGCAGTACTTC. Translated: CASSSAGGPYGQYF. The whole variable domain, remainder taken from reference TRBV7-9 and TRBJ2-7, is DTGVSQNPRHKITKRGQNVTFRCDPISEHNRLYWYRQTLGQGPEFLTYFQNEAQLEKSRLLSDRFSAERPKGSFSTLEIQRTEQGDSAMYLCASSSAGGPYGQYFGPGTRLTVT.

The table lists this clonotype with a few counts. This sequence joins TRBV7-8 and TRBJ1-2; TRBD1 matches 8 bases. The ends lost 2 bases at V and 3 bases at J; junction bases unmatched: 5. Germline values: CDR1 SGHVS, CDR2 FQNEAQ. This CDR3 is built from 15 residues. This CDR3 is CASSLFQGADYGYTF. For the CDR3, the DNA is TGTGCCAGCAGCTTATTCCAGGGGGCGGACTATGGCTACACCTTC.

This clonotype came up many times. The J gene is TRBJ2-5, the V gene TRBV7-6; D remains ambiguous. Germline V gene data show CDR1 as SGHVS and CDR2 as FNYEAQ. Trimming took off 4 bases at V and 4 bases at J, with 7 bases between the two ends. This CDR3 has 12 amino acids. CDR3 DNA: TGTGCCAGCAGCTCCGTCCGAGAGACCCAGTACTTC. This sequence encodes CASSSVRETQYF.

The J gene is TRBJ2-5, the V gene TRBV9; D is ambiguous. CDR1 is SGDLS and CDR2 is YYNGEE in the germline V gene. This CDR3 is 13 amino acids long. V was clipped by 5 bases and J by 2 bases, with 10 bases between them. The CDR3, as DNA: TGTGCCAGCAGTTATGCAACTCAAGAGACCCAGTACTTC. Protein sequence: CASSYATQETQYF.

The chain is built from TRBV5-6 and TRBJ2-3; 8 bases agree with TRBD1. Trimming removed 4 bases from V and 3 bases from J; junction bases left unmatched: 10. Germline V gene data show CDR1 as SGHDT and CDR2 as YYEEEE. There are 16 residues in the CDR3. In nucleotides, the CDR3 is TGTGCCAGCAGCACAAGAACAGGGGGAGTGACAGATACGCAGTATTTT. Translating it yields CASSTRTGGVTDTQYF. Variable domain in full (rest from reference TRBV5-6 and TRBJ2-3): DAGVTQSPTHLIKTRGQQVTLRCSPKSGHDTVSWYQQALGQGPQFIFQYYEEEERQRGNFPDRFSGHQFPNYSSELNVNALLLGDSALYLCASSTRTGGVTDTQYFGPGTRLTVL.

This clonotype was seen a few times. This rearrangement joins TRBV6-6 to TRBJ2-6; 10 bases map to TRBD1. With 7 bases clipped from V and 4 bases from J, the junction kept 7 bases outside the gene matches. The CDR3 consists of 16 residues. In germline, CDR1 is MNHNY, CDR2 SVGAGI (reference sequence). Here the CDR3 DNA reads TGTGCCAGCACGCGACAGGGGGCTTACGGGGCCAACGTCCTGACTTTC. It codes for CASTRQGAYGANVLTF.

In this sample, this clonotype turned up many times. Here the CDR3 reads CATSRDGNEQFF. Written as DNA, the CDR3 is TGTGCCACCAGCAGAGATGGCAATGAGCAGTTCTTC. V is TRBV15 and J is TRBJ2-1; D not resolved. Germline V gene sequence: CDR1 LNHNV, CDR2 YYDKDF (reference sequence). V was cut by 0 bases and J by 6 bases, with 3 bases left in between. This CDR3 is built from 12 residues.

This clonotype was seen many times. CDR3: CASSPPRGDNEQFF. CDR3 DNA sequence: TGTGCCAGCAGCCCCCCCCGGGGGGACAATGAGCAGTTCTTC. V and J are TRBV11-2 and TRBJ2-1; 7 nucleotides agree with TRBD2. The CDR3 has 14 residues. Germline values: CDR1 SGHAT, CDR2 FQNNGV. Losses at the gene ends were 5 bases for V and 5 bases for J; bases not matched to a gene: 6.

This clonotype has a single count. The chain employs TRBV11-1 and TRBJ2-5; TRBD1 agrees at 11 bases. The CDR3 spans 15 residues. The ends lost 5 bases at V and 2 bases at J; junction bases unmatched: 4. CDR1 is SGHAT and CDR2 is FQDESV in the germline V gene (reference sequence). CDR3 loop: CASSQGQGEQETQYF. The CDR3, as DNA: TGTGCCAGCAGCCAGGGACAGGGGGAGCAAGAGACCCAGTACTTC.

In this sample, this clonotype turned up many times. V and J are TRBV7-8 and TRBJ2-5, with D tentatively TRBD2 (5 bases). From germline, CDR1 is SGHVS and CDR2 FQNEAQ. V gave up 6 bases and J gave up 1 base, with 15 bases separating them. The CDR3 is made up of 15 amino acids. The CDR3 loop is CASSSGLKFQETQYF. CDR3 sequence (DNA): TGTGCCAGCAGTTCCGGACTCAAATTCCAAGAGACCCAGTACTTC.

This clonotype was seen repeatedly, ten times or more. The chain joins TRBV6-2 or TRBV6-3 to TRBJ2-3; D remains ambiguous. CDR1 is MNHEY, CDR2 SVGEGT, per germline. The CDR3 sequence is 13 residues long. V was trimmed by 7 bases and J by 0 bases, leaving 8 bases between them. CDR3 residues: CASKVSSTDTQYF. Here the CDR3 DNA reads TGTGCCAGCAAGGTTTCTAGCACAGATACGCAGTATTTT.

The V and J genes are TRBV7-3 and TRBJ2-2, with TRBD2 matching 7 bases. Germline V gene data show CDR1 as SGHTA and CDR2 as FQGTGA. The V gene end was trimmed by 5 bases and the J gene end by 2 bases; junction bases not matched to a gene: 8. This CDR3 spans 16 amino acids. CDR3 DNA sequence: TGTGCCAGCAGCCAGAGGCTAGCGGCCAACACCGGGGAGCTGTTTTTT. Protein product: CASSQRLAANTGELFF.

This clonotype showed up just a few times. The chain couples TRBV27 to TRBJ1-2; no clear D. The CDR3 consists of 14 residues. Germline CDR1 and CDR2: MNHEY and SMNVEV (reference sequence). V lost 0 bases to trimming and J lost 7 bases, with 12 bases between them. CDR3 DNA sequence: TGTGCCAGCAGTTTATCCTTTGAGGGCCCTGGCTACACCTTC. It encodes CASSLSFEGPGYTF.